One sample yielded the 3 T cell receptor beta chains listed below, sequenced in a study of shared clonotypes between healthy human individuals. Measured with immunoSEQ multiplex PCR; TCRdb has only the in-frame clones, and not every one. The sample has 1.6 million or so clones, over 95% seen once. Sequenced input: naive CD4+ T cells sorted from blood. Stated subset: CD45RA+ positively selected. The receptors stem from a man younger than 45 in good health.

The J gene is TRBJ1-2, the V gene TRBV28; 11 bases agree with TRBD1. CDR3 length: 15 amino acids. CDR1 is MDHEN, CDR2 SYDVKM, per germline. Trimming at V came to 5 bases and at J to 4 bases, leaving 6 bases not matched to a gene. In DNA form, the CDR3 reads TGTGCCAGCAGTCCCGCGGGACAGGGGGTCTATGGCTACACCTTC. Translating it yields CASSPAGQGVYGYTF.

The V call is TRBV19, the J call TRBJ2-3; 7 bases are a match to TRBD2. V trimming: 5 bases; J trimming: 2 bases; junction bases outside the gene matches: 4. Germline V gene lookup returns CDR1 LNHDA and CDR2 SQIVND (reference sequence). This CDR3 has 14 amino acids. CDR3: CASSPSGTTDTQYF. For the CDR3, the DNA is TGTGCCAGTAGTCCTAGCGGAACCACAGATACGCAGTATTTT.

V is TRBV29-1 and J is TRBJ2-5, with 7 nucleotides matching TRBD2. J lost 5 bases, V lost 5 bases, and 5 bases had no gene match. In germline, CDR1 is SQVTM, CDR2 ANQGSEA. This CDR3 comprises 12 residues. This CDR3 is CSVQRGAETQYF. CDR3 bases: TGCAGCGTTCAGCGGGGAGCTGAGACCCAGTACTTC.